This TCR beta chain was obtained from a study of blood T cell repertoires in COVID-19. Germline CDR1 is GTSNPN and CDR2 is SVGIG (reference sequence). The CDR3 extends over 13 amino acids. V lost 6 bases to trimming and J lost 0 bases, with 9 bases between them. Original analysis: For nucleated cells, counts were estimated from reference gene primer amplification. Produced via immunoSEQ multiplex PCR; TCRdb's table is partial and in-frame only. The D gene and trimming were derived from the DNA, and the V and J assignments and clone size from that table. The top ten hold around 1.2% of the sample, which has under 250,000 clones, 92% seen once.

J is TRBJ1-3 and V is TRBV30; D remains ambiguous. Source material: peripheral blood. The sequence came from a man between 25 and 39 years old with acute or convalescent COVID-19. As DNA, the CDR3 is TGTGCCTGCCCCGGGAACTCTGGAAACACCATATATTTT. Amino acids: CACPGNSGNTIYF. Together with reference TRBV30 and TRBJ1-3, the CDR3 gives the full variable domain: SQTIHQWPATLVQPVGSPLSLECTVEGTSNPNLYWYRQAAGRGLQLLFYSVGIGQISSEVPQNLSASRPQDRQFILSSKKLLLSDSGFYLCACPGNSGNTIYFGEGSWLTVV.